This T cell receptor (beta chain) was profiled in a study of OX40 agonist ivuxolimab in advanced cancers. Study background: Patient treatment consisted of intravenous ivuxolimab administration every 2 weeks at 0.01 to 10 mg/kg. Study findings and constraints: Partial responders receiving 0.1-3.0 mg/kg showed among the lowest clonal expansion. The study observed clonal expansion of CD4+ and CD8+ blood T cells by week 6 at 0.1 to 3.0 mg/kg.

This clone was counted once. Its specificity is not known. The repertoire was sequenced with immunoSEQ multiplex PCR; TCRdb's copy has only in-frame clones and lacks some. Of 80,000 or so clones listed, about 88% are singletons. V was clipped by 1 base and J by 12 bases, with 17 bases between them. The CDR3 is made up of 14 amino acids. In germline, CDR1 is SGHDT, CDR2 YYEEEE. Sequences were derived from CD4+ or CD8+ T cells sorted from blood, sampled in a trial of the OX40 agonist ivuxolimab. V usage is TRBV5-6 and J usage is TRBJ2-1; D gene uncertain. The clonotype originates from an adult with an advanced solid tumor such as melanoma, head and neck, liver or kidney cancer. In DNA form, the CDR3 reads TGTGCCAGCAGCTTGCAAGCGCGTTCCCGTATGCAGTTCTTC. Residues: CASSLQARSRMQFF.